Reported below is one TCR beta chain. Its cognate antigen is unknown. The germline V gene has CDR1 SGHAT and CDR2 FQNNGV. Trimming stripped 2 bases from V and 5 bases from J, with 9 bases between. The CDR3 loop spans 13 amino acids. The entry originates in a study of T-cell memory formation after mild COVID-19. Overall study findings and caveats: The main location of contracting CD4+ clones was CM and EM, and that of contracting CD8+ clones was EMRA. Clones shrinking between day 15 and 85 showed a balanced CD4/CD8 split, and those that grew later tilted toward CD4+.

The 5'RACE method, run with constant-segment primers, produced TCR alpha and TCR beta cDNA libraries (carrying sample barcodes and UMIs). TCRdb recomputed calls from the 5' RACE reads with MiXCR, one row per CDR3 protein. The profile shows under 250,000 distinct CDR3 sequences, approximately 15% of them singletons. The J gene is TRBJ1-1, the V gene TRBV11-2; no clear D gene. This receptor was identified in an adult woman who had mild COVID-19 (a few samples of this study predate the infection). Cell type and time point are not known. The source material was PBMCs or a T cell subset sorted from them (not recorded which). The CDR3, as DNA: TGTGCCAGCAGCTTAACCCCTCAGACTGAAGCTTTCTTT. It yields the protein CASSLTPQTEAFF.